This T cell receptor beta chain appears in the sequencing data of a study of T cell responses to AZD1222 COVID-19 vaccine. Produced via immunoSEQ multiplex PCR; TCRdb's table is partial and in-frame only. Among some 64,000 clones listed, 76% were seen once. There are 15 residues in the CDR3. CDR1 and CDR2 (germline): MDHEN, SYDVKM. V lost 4 bases and J lost 3; bases outside the gene matches: 5. This clone was seen a few times. This sequence joins TRBV28 and TRBJ2-7; TRBD2 matches 11 bases. The TCR originated in an adult in good health. Sequences were derived from peripheral blood, sampled on day 0 of AZD1222 vaccination. This CDR3 reads CASSWDLAGGYEQYF. The CDR3 nucleotides read TGTGCCAGCAGTTGGGATCTAGCGGGGGGCTACGAGCAGTACTTC.